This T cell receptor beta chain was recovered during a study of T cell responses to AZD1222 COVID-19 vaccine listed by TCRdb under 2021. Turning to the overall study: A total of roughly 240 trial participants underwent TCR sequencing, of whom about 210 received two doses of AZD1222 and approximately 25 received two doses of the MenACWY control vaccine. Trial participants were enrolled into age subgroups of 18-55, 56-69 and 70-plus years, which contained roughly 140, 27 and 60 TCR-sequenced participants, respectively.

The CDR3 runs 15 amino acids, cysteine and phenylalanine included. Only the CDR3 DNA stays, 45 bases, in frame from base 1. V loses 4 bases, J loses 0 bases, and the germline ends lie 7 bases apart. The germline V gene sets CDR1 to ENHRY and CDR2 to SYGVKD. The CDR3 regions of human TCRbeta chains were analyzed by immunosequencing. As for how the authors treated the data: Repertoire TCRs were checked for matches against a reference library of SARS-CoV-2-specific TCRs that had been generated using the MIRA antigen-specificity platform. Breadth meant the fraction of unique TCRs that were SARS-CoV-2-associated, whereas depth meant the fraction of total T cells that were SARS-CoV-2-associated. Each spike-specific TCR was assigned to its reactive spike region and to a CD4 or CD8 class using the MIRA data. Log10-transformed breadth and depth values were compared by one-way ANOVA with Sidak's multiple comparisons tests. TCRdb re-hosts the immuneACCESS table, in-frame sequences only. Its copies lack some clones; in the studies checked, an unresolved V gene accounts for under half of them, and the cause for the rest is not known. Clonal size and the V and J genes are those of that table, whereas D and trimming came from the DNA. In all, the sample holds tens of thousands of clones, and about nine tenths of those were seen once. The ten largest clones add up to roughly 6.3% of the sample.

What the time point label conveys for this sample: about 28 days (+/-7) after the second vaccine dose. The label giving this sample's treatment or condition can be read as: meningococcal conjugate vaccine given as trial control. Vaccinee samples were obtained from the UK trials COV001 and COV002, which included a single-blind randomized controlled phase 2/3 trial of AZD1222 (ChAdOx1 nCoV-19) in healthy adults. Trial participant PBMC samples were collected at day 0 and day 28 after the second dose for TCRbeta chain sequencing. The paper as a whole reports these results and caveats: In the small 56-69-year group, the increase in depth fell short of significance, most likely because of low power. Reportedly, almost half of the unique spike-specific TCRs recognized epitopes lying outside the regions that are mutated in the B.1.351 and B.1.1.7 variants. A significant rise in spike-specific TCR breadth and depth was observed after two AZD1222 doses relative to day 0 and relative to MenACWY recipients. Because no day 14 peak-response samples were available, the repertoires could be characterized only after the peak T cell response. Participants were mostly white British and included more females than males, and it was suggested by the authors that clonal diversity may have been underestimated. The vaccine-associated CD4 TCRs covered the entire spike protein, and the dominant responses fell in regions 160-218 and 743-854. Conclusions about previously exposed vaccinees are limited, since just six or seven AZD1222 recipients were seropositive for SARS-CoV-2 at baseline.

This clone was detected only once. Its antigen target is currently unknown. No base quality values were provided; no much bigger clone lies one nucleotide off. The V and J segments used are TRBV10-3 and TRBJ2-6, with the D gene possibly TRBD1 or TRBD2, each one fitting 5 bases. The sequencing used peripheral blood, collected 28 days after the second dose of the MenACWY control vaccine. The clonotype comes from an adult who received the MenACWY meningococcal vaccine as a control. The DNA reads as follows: TGTGCCATCAGTGGGGGGAGCTCTGGGGCCAACGTCCTGACTTTC. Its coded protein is CAISGGSSGANVLTF.